What follows are 29 T cell receptor delta chains derived from one specimen sequenced in a study of gammadelta T cells in human blood. TCRdb called clones from the RT-PCR reads again using CATT. The data hold 750 to 850 delta-chain clones, with roughly a third observed a single time. Material for sequencing was Vgamma9Vdelta2 gamma-delta T cells from infant blood. The receptor source for this set is a human donor.

The sample holds a few counts of this clone. This likely traces to a read error, being one base from a far larger clone. Other DNA sequences in the sample encode the same CDR3. No J gene was assigned, while the V gene was called as TRDV2; the table gives TRDD3 as D, unverified against the DNA. Germline-derived CDR1 and CDR2 are GEAIGNYY and EKD. The CDR3 totals 19 residues. The CDR3 sequence: CACDALVGDISWDTRQMFF. CDR3 DNA sequence: TGTGCCTGTGACGCCCTGGTGGGGGATATCTCCTGGGACACCCGACAGATGTTCTTC.

To note about this clone: One base away lies a much larger clone, so this may be a sequencing read error. This rearrangement joins TRDV2 to TRDJ3; 13 bases line up with TRDD3. Looked up from germline, CDR1 is GEAIGNYY and CDR2 is EKD. CDR3 length: 20 residues. With 3 bases clipped from V and 0 bases from J, the junction kept 7 bases outside the gene matches. CDR3 coding DNA: TGTGCCTGTGACTCCGTACTGGGGGATACGAGCTCCTGGGACACCCGACAGATGTTTTTC. Translating it yields CACDSVLGDTSSWDTRQMFF.

This clone was seen a single time. A read error is possible here, since a much larger clone lies one base away. The V gene remains uncalled, whereas the J gene is TRDJ3; the table's D call TRDD3 went unverified against the DNA. The CDR3 has 16 residues. CDR3 nucleotides: TGTGCCAGTGACGGGATTTCTGACTGGGACACCCGACAGATGTTTTTC. Translating it yields CASDGISDWDTRQMFF.

This clone is labeled as large (0.1 to 1%). The identical CDR3 is also encoded by other nucleotide sequences in the sample. The J gene is TRDJ3, the V gene TRDV2, with TRDD3 matching 9 bases. Trimming cost V 3 bases and J 2 bases; bases outside gene matches: 4. There are 17 residues in the CDR3. Per the germline V gene, CDR1 is GEAIGNYY and CDR2 is EKD. For the CDR3, the DNA is TGTGCCTGTGACCTACTGGGGGACACCTGGGACACCCGACAGATGTTTTTC. Encoded protein: CACDLLGDTWDTRQMFF.

Points on this clone: This is likely an artifact of a read error, given a far larger clone one base away. Other DNA sequences in this specimen translate into the identical CDR3. This chain uses TRDV1 with TRDJ3; 12 nucleotides match TRDD3. There are 19 residues in the CDR3. Germline assignment: CDR1 TSWWSYY and CDR2 QGS. CDR3: CALGDPGGYGSWDTRQMFF. The CDR3 bases are TGTGCTCTGGGGGATCCTGGGGGATACGGGTCCTGGGACACCCGACAGATGTTTTTC.

This clone rates as large. This chain joins TRDV2 and TRDJ3, with 12 bases identical to TRDD3. Germline V gives CDR1 GEAIGNYY, CDR2 EKD. The CDR3 has 19 residues. The junction had 2 bases not matched to a gene; V was cut back by 0 bases and J by 0 bases. The CDR3, as DNA: TGTGCCTGTGACACCGTCTGGGGGATACGCTCCTGGGACACCCGACAGATGTTTTTC. Translated: CACDTVWGIRSWDTRQMFF.

In this sample, this clone is medium-sized. The gene calls are TRDV2 and TRDJ3; 11 bases are a match to TRDD3. The CDR3 runs 17 residues. The germline gives CDR1 GEAIGNYY, CDR2 EKD. The V and J ends lost 1 base and 2 bases, in that order; junction bases with no gene match: 0. The CDR3 DNA sequence: TGTGCCTGTGACACTGGGGGATACGCCTGGGACACCCGACAGATGTTTTTC. It translates to CACDTGGYAWDTRQMFF.

This clone is large (0.1 to 1%) by share. The chain has TRDV2 and TRDJ3, with 13 bases fitting TRDD3. The V gene's germline CDR1 is GEAIGNYY and CDR2 EKD. Trimming took 1 base from V and 0 from J; bases not matched to a gene: 8. The CDR3 is 21 amino acids. The CDR3 DNA is TGTGCCTGTGACACGGTACTGGGGGATACGCGGAGCTCCTGGGACACCCGACAGATGTTTTTC. It codes for CACDTVLGDTRSSWDTRQMFF.

By frequency in the sample, this clone is large. The chain is built from TRDV2 and TRDJ1, with D hard to call. CDR3 length: 15 amino acids. Germline V gene lookup returns CDR1 GEAIGNYY and CDR2 EKD. The ends were cut back, 0 bases at V and 1 base at J, with 11 bases in the middle. The chain's CDR3 is CACDTCTDRTDKLIF. CDR3 in DNA: TGTGCCTGTGACACCTGTACTGATCGCACCGATAAACTCATCTTT.

For this clone: This may stem from a read error, because a much larger clone lies one nucleotide away. Other DNA sequences in the sample encode the same CDR3. This chain uses TRDV2 with TRDJ1; TRDD3 matches at 13 bases. The CDR3 covers 18 residues. CDR1 and CDR2 from the germline V gene are GEAIGNYY and EKD. CDR3 amino acids: CACDTARTGGYASDKLIF. The CDR3 DNA is TGTGCCTGTGACACCGCACGGACTGGGGGATACGCCTCCGATAAGCTCATCTTT.

On this clone itself: This sequence is one base from a far larger clone and is likely a read error. The V gene is TRDV2, the J gene TRDJ3, with 9 nucleotides matching TRDD3. TCRdb lists no J gene, so it was determined here by aligning the DNA to germline. CDR3 size: 14 residues. Looked up from germline, CDR1 is GEAIGNYY and CDR2 is EKD. CDR3 nucleotides: TGTGCCTGTGACATACTGGGGGACATCCGACAGATGTTTTTC. Translation gives CACDILGDIRQMFF.

This clone is labeled as large. The rearrangement joins TRDV2 to TRDJ3; 11 positions agree with TRDD3. CDR3 length equals 19 residues. J gave up 0 bases and V 0 bases, and 3 bases lay outside the gene matches. The germline gives CDR1 GEAIGNYY, CDR2 EKD. CDR3 residues: CACDTVLGDSSWDTRQMFF. In DNA, the CDR3 is TGTGCCTGTGACACCGTACTGGGGGATAGCTCCTGGGACACCCGACAGATGTTTTTC.

Comments on this clone: This likely came from a read error, as a far larger clone is one base away. This chain uses TRDV2 with TRDJ3; D remains unclear. TCRdb carries no J gene annotation; the J gene was assigned here by matching the DNA with germline. The CDR3 loop spans 16 amino acids. Per germline, CDR1 GEAIGNYY and CDR2 EKD. CDR3 amino acids: CACDTSFGWDTRQMFF. The CDR3 nucleotides read TGTGCCTGTGACACCTCTTTTGGGTGGGACACCCGTCAGATGTTTTTC.

This chain links TRDV2 with TRDJ1, with 7 bases aligning to TRDD3. In the absence of a J gene in TCRdb, the DNA was matched to germline to assign it here. V lost 0 bases and J lost 0; bases outside the gene matches: 9. The CDR3 extends over 17 amino acids. Germline V gene lookup returns CDR1 GEAIGNYY and CDR2 EKD. CDR3 coding DNA: TGTGCCTGTGACACCTGGGGGAGCTCCTGGGACACCGATAAACTCATCTTT. It specifies CACDTWGSSWDTDKLIF.

Worth noting for this clone: Being one base from a much bigger clone, this may be a read error. No J gene call was made, and the V gene is TRDV2; TRDD3, the table's D call, was not compared with the DNA. The germline gives CDR1 GEAIGNYY, CDR2 EKD. The CDR3 consists of 19 residues. For the CDR3, the DNA is TGTGCCTGTGTCCACGTTACTGGGGAGAGCTCCTGGGACACCCGACAGACGTTTTTC. Protein sequence: CACVHVTGESSWDTRQTFF.

With regard to this clone: A read error is likely here: a far larger clone is one base away. The rearrangement uses TRDV2 and TRDJ2; 11 positions match TRDD3. Matching the DNA to germline supplied the J gene, which TCRdb does not give. Trimming at V came to 3 bases and at J to 9 bases, leaving 2 bases not matched to a gene. Germline CDR1 and CDR2: GEAIGNYY and EKD. CDR3 length: 13 residues. The CDR3 bases are TGTGCCTGTGACTCCTGGGGGATACCACAACTCTTCTTT. This translates into CACDSWGIPQLFF.

Judged by abundance, this clone is medium-sized (0.01 to 0.1%). V usage is TRDV2 and J usage is TRDJ3; 9 nucleotides match TRDD3. The V gene's germline CDR1 is GEAIGNYY and CDR2 EKD. J lost 0 bases, V lost 3 bases, and 8 bases had no gene match. CDR3 length: 19 residues. CDR3 coding DNA: TGTGCCTGTGACGGGGTTACTGGGGGAAGCTCCTGGGACACCCGACAGATGTTTTTC. This codes for CACDGVTGGSSWDTRQMFF.

This clone is labeled as medium-sized. J is TRDJ3 and V is TRDV2; 10 bases line up with TRDD3. Germline V gene data show CDR1 as GEAIGNYY and CDR2 as EKD. The CDR3 has 19 amino acids. V was clipped by 3 bases and J by 0 bases; unmatched bases: 7. The CDR3 DNA reads as TGTGCCTGTGACGTACTGGGGGATCGGAGCTCCTGGGACACCCGACAGATGTTTTTC. Translating gives CACDVLGDRSSWDTRQMFF.

With regard to this clone: With only one base between it and a far larger clone, this is likely a read error. V and J are TRDV2 and TRDJ3, with D perhaps matching TRDD3 (6 bases). Because TCRdb records no J gene, it was assigned here through a match of the DNA to germline. CDR1 GEAIGNYY and CDR2 EKD come from the germline V gene. Trimming took 0 bases from V and 5 from J, leaving 19 bases between them. The CDR3 contains 19 residues. The CDR3 reads CACDTVGSGGYRDTRQMFF. Written as DNA, the CDR3 is TGTGCCTGTGACACCGTTGGGAGTGGTGGATACCGGGACACCCGACAGATGTTTTTC.

Of note for this clone: For this DNA, TCRdb reports the protein of a much larger clone, which diverges at residue 12, most likely from a read error; the protein presented here is translated directly from the DNA. The chain uses TRDV2 and TRDJ2, with 9 bases lining up with TRDD3. No J gene was available from TCRdb, and it was assigned here by a germline match of the DNA. Germline V gene data show CDR1 as GEAIGNYY and CDR2 as EKD. This CDR3 contains 19 residues. The V gene end was trimmed by 3 bases and the J gene end by 4 bases; junction bases not matched to a gene: 17. Here the CDR3 reads CACDAIKIRGIQETAQLFF. The CDR3 nucleotides read TGTGCCTGTGACGCCATCAAAATCCGGGGGATACAGGAGACAGCACAACTCTTCTTT.

This clone is deemed large. This likely reflects a read error, since a far larger clone is one base away. The chain employs TRDV2 and TRDJ3, with TRDD3 identical over 9 bases. Germline loops: CDR1 GEAIGNYY, CDR2 EKD. V was pared by 2 bases and J by 0 bases, with 1 base of the junction left unmatched. This CDR3 comprises 17 residues. The CDR3 reads CACDNWGSSWDTRQMFF. For the CDR3, the DNA is TGTGCCTGTGACAACTGGGGGAGCTCCTGGGACACCCGACAGATGTTTTTC.

This clone is medium-sized (0.01 to 0.1%) by share. The V call is TRDV2, the J call TRDJ3; D may be TRDD3 (6 bases). This CDR3 is built from 19 residues. The germline CDR1 and CDR2 sequences are GEAIGNYY and EKD. The V end lost 0 bases, the J end lost 1 base, and 15 bases lay between the germline ends. The CDR3 spells CACDTVGGPPSWDTRQMFF. DNA of the CDR3: TGTGCCTGTGACACCGTGGGGGGCCCTCCTTCCTGGGACACCCGACAGATGTTTTTC.

In regard to this clone: A far larger clone is only one base removed, so a read error is likely. The genes are TRDV2 and TRDJ2; 9 nucleotides match TRDD3. Here the J gene came from matching the DNA to germline, since TCRdb omits it. The CDR3 totals 15 residues. With 3 bases clipped from V and 6 bases from J, the junction kept 7 bases outside the gene matches. Germline CDR1 is GEAIGNYY and CDR2 is EKD. The CDR3 loop is CACDSLGDKAAQLFF. The CDR3 bases are TGTGCCTGTGACTCACTGGGGGACAAAGCAGCACAACTCTTCTTT.

Judged by abundance, this clone is large (0.1 to 1%). The chain joins TRDV2 to TRDJ3, with 12 bases matching TRDD3. Per germline, CDR1 GEAIGNYY and CDR2 EKD. The CDR3 totals 19 residues. J lost 2 bases, V lost 0 bases, and 4 bases had no gene match. The CDR3 coding sequence is TGTGCCTGTGACACCGTACTGGGGGATACCGCCTGGGACACCCGACAGATGTTTTTC. Translated, it gives CACDTVLGDTAWDTRQMFF.

Concerning this clone itself: Since a far larger clone is one base different, this is likely a read error. V usage is TRDV2 and J usage is TRDJ1; D gene ambiguous. Because TCRdb records no J gene, it was assigned here through a match of the DNA to germline. This CDR3 spans 15 amino acids. Trimming removed 0 bases from V and 0 bases from J, with 10 bases in between. Germline V gene sequence: CDR1 GEAIGNYY, CDR2 EKD. The CDR3 nucleotides are TGTGCCTGTGACACCGTGGGAACCTACACCGATAAACTCATCTTT. It codes for CACDTVGTYTDKLIF.

No V gene was called, and the J gene is TRDJ3; TRDD3 is the table's D call and was not checked against the DNA. The CDR3 is 22 residues long. The DNA of the CDR3 is TGCAGTGGTATCAACGCAGAGTACATGGGGGGAGCGCCCTCCTGGGACACCCGACAGATGTTTTTC. Translated: CSGINAEYMGGAPSWDTRQMFF.

V usage is TRDV2 and J usage is TRDJ3, with TRDD3 matching 11 bases. TCRdb lists no J gene, so it was determined here by aligning the DNA to germline. Germline assignment: CDR1 GEAIGNYY and CDR2 EKD. This CDR3 has 19 amino acids. With 3 bases clipped from V and 0 bases from J, the junction kept 6 bases outside the gene matches. CDR3 sequence reads: CACDVLGDKRSWDTRQMFF. The CDR3, as DNA: TGTGCCTGTGACGTACTGGGGGATAAACGCTCCTGGGACACCCGACAGATGTTTTTC.

Turning to this clone: This may come from a read error, since a much larger clone is one base off. This chain links TRDV2 with TRDJ1, with 13 bases aligning to TRDD3. TCRdb supplies no J gene; here it was assigned by aligning the nucleotide sequence to germline. Germline assignment: CDR1 GEAIGNYY and CDR2 EKD. The trim removed 3 bases at V and 0 bases at J, leaving 15 bases unmatched. The CDR3 is made up of 20 amino acids. The CDR3 DNA reads as TGTGCCTGTGACCCAATTACTGGGGGATACGCGAGAGAGAACACCGATAAACTCATCTTT. Translating gives CACDPITGGYARENTDKLIF.

This clone is classed as hyperexpanded. Other DNA variants within this sample encode the same CDR3. This chain connects TRDV2 to TRDJ2; 10 positions match TRDD3. The CDR3 runs to 14 residues. V trimming: 2 bases; J trimming: 5 bases; junction bases outside the gene matches: 1. CDR1 and CDR2 from the germline V gene are GEAIGNYY and EKD. CDR3 residues: CACDILGDTAQLFF. The CDR3 nucleotides read TGTGCCTGTGACATACTGGGGGATACAGCACAACTCTTCTTT.